Here is one TCR beta chain with its context. What it binds is unknown. The source of the sample is a study of OX40 agonist ivuxolimab in advanced cancers. On the study more broadly: Antecedent anti-PD-1, anti-PD-L1 or anti-CTLA-4 therapy was permissible, with about 39% having received some.

At baseline, cycle 4 day 1, and cycle 7 day 1, blood was sampled. Study observations and caveats: CD4+ and CD8+ T cells in blood underwent clonal expansion by week 6 at 0.1 to 3.0 mg/kg.

The CDR3 covers 12 residues. Trimming cost V 4 bases and J 8 bases; bases outside gene matches: 3. Germline values: CDR1 SQVTM, CDR2 ANQGSEA. Measured with immunoSEQ multiplex PCR; TCRdb has only the in-frame clones, and not every one. Of about 68,000 clones detected, about 82% appear once; the ten largest clones hold less than 8%. The sequenced sample was CD4+ or CD8+ T cells sorted from blood, obtained in a trial of the OX40 agonist ivuxolimab. The V and J genes are TRBV29-1 and TRBJ2-4; 9 positions match TRBD1. This receptor was identified in an adult with an advanced solid tumor such as melanoma, head and neck, liver or kidney cancer. CDR3 residues: CSVVDRGHIQYF. The CDR3 DNA reads as TGCAGCGTTGTGGACAGGGGACACATTCAGTACTTC.